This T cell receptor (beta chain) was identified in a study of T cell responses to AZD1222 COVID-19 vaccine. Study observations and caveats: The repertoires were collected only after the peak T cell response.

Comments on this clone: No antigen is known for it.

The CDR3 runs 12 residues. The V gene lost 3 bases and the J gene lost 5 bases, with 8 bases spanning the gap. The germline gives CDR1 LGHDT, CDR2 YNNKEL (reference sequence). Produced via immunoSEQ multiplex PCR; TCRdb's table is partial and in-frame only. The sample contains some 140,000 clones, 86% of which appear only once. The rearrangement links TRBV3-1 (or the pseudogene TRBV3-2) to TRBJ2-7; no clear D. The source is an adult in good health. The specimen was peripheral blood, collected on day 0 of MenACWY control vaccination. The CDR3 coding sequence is TGTGCCAGCAGCCACCGCCAGAACGAGCAGTACTTC. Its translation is CASSHRQNEQYF.